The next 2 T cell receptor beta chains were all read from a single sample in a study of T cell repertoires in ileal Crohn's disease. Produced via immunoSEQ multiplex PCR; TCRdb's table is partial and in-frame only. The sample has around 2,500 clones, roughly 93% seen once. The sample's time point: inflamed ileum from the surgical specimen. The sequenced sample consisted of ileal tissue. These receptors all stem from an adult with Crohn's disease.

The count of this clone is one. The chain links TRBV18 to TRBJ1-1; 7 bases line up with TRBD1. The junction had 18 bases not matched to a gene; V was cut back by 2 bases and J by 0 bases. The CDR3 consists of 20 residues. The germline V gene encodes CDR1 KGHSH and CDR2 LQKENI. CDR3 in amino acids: CASSPRNPPRDSGMNTEAFF. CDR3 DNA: TGTGCCAGCTCACCAAGAAACCCGCCCCGGGACAGTGGAATGAACACTGAAGCTTTCTTT.

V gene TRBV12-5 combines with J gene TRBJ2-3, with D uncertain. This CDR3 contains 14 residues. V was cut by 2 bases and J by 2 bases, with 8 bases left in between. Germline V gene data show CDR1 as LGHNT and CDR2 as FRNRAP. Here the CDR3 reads CASGLPTPTDTQYF. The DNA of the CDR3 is TGTGCTAGTGGTTTGCCTACCCCCACAGATACGCAGTATTTT.